This T cell receptor (beta chain) was captured by sequencing in a study of vaccination effects on CD4 cells after COVID-19. With the ViraFEST assay, the study expanded antigen-specific CD4+ T cells using viral peptide pools, then sequenced them. At the end of around eleven days of culture, CD4+ T cells were isolated. Two doses of BNT162b2 or mRNA-1273 vaccine were administered to participants. Vaccine recipients had no previous SARS-CoV-2 infection; their nucleocapsid antibodies were negative. Assay: immunoSEQ multiplex PCR; the TCRdb copy retains only in-frame clones and omits some. The sample lists 30,000 to 40,000 clones, approximately 75% seen once, with approximately 12% in the top ten. The CDR3 is 14 amino acids. This clone is medium-sized (0.01 to 0.1%) in the sample. The antigen is not known. Study-wide findings and caveats: Infection- and vaccine-induced clones contracted markedly late after vaccination.

Sequences were derived from CD4+ T cells from PBMCs cultured with HCoV-229E spike peptides, sampled after COVID-19 vaccination. This clonotype was sampled from a human donor who received a COVID-19 vaccine. The chain recombines TRBV21-1 with TRBJ2-1; the table names TRBD1, a call not compared with the DNA. TRBV21-1 has pseudogene status. CDR3 DNA: TGTGCCAACCCGGGACAGGGGAGTTGCAATGAGCAGTTCTTC. Its protein product is CANPGQGSCNEQFF.